This T cell receptor beta chain was recovered during a study of blood T cell repertoires in COVID-19. Trimming stripped 0 bases from V and 0 bases from J, with 9 bases between. The CDR3 is 16 residues long. CDR1 is LGHNA and CDR2 is YNFKEQ in the germline V gene. Original processing notes: Estimation of nucleated cell counts was performed using reference gene primer amplification. Clones were read by immunoSEQ multiplex PCR, and TCRdb kept only the in-frame ones, dropping some. V and J calls and clone size are copied from that table; D and trimming were computed from the DNA. The sample has 75,000 to 95,000 clones, under 80% seen once.

This chain uses TRBV4-2 with TRBJ2-1, with D hard to call. The source of this sequence is an older man with COVID-19, enrolled during active disease. Sequencing was done on a sample of peripheral blood. CDR3 sequence reads: CASSQDEQPSYNEQFF. In nucleotides, the CDR3 is TGTGCCAGCAGCCAAGATGAACAGCCCTCCTACAATGAGCAGTTCTTC.